One sample yielded the 22 T cell receptor beta chains listed below, sequenced in a study of multiple sclerosis patients with progressive multifocal leukoencephalopathy. Time point denoted: before natalizumab initiation. Using immunoSEQ multiplex PCR, the repertoire was profiled, and TCRdb retains in-frame clones only, with some absent. The repertoire has more than 30,000 clones, roughly 90% of them found once; the top ten carry approximately 1.5%. The sequenced material came from PBMCs. These receptor sequences come from a human donor with multiple sclerosis.

The chain uses TRBV7-9 and TRBJ1-5; D gene unclear. V was trimmed by 11 bases and J by 9 bases, leaving 17 bases between them. The V gene's germline CDR1 is SEHNR and CDR2 FQNEAQ (reference sequence). The length of the CDR3 is 12 residues. CDR3 loop: CAGSSVDGPQHF. The CDR3 nucleotides read TGTGCCGGAAGTTCTGTAGACGGGCCCCAGCATTTT.

The chain uses TRBV6-5 and TRBJ2-3, with 8 nucleotides matching TRBD2. The CDR3 has 13 residues. The germline gives CDR1 MNHEY, CDR2 SVGAGI. The V gene end was trimmed by 7 bases and the J gene end by 3 bases; junction bases not matched to a gene: 3. CDR3 residues: CASTRGGTDTQYF. In DNA, the CDR3 is TGTGCCAGCACCCGGGGGGGGACAGATACGCAGTATTTT.

This rearrangement joins TRBV6-1 to TRBJ2-7; the match to TRBD2 covers 8 bases. The CDR3 length is 13 residues. Germline V gene sequence: CDR1 MNHNS, CDR2 SASEGT. The trim removed 8 bases at V and 6 bases at J, leaving 9 bases unmatched. CDR3 sequence reads: CASQKREQGEQYF. CDR3 in DNA: TGTGCCAGCCAGAAGCGGGAGCAGGGCGAGCAGTACTTC.

A single count supports this clone. The chain links TRBV5-1 to TRBJ2-5; TRBD1 might be the D (6 bases). Germline lookup yields CDR1 SGHRS and CDR2 YFSETQ. The CDR3 is 13 residues long. With 4 bases removed from V and 1 base from J, the gap between germline ends came to 8 bases. The CDR3 reads CASSRGSQETQYF. The DNA of the CDR3 is TGCGCCAGCAGCAGGGGGTCCCAAGAGACCCAGTACTTC.

This clone was detected only a few times. The genes are TRBV9 and TRBJ2-1; TRBD1 might be the D (6 bases). The V end lost 6 bases, the J end lost 7 bases, and 17 bases lay between the germline ends. The CDR3 loop spans 14 amino acids. Germline-derived CDR1 and CDR2 are SGDLS and YYNGEE. CDR3 sequence reads: CASTPGQLGNEQFF. Written as DNA, the CDR3 is TGTGCCAGCACCCCCGGACAGTTAGGGAATGAGCAGTTCTTC.

This chain connects TRBV27 to TRBJ1-1, with D possibly matching TRBD1 (5 bases). CDR1 and CDR2 (germline): MNHEY, SMNVEV (reference sequence). Trimming stripped 5 bases from V and 2 bases from J, with 15 bases between. The CDR3 has 15 amino acids. This chain's CDR3 is CASSTPGGGNTEAFF. CDR3 DNA: TGTGCCAGCAGTACCCCCGGGGGGGGTAACACTGAAGCTTTCTTT.

This clone occurred a few times. CDR3 residues: CASSSSTDTQYF. The CDR3 DNA reads TGTGCCAGCAGCTCCTCCACAGATACGCAGTATTTT. The V and J genes are TRBV7-9 and TRBJ2-3; D not resolved. Germline assignment: CDR1 SEHNR and CDR2 FQNEAQ (reference sequence). The V gene lost 4 bases and the J gene lost 2 bases, with 4 bases spanning the gap. The CDR3 is 12 residues long. Variable domain in full (rest from reference TRBV7-9 and TRBJ2-3): DTGVSQNPRHKITKRGQNVTFRCDPISEHNRLYWYRQTLGQGPEFLTYFQNEAQLEKSRLLSDRFSAERPKGSFSTLEIQRTEQGDSAMYLCASSSSTDTQYFGPGTRLTVL.

The V gene is TRBV7-2, the J gene TRBJ2-2; 9 bases are shared with TRBD1. Germline-derived CDR1 and CDR2 are SGHTA and FQGNSA. CDR3 length: 15 amino acids. Trimming cost V 4 bases and J 2 bases; bases outside gene matches: 2. CDR3 DNA: TGTGCCAGCAGCTGGACAGGGGCCAACACCGGGGAGCTGTTTTTT. Translated: CASSWTGANTGELFF.

The J gene is TRBJ2-1, the V gene TRBV7-2; TRBD2 matches at 9 bases. V lost 5 bases and J lost 9; bases outside the gene matches: 11. The V gene's germline CDR1 is SGHTA and CDR2 FQGNSA. The CDR3 extends over 15 amino acids. The CDR3 DNA reads TGTGCCAGCAGCGCCTTGGTGCGGGAGGGCCGTGAGCAGTTCTTC. Translated: CASSALVREGREQFF.

The rearrangement joins TRBV30 to TRBJ1-4; 7 positions match TRBD1. Germline loops: CDR1 GTSNPN, CDR2 SVGIG (reference sequence). The CDR3 is made up of 12 amino acids. J was trimmed by 8 bases and V by 3 bases; bases with no gene match: 3. This CDR3 reads CAWSRGFEKLFF. The CDR3 DNA follows: TGTGCCTGGAGCAGGGGGTTCGAAAAACTGTTTTTT.

This sequence joins TRBV29-1 and TRBJ1-1; tentatively, D is TRBD1 (5 bases). Deletions cut 6 bases from V and 4 bases from J, with 15 bases between. Per the germline V gene, CDR1 is SQVTM and CDR2 is ANQGSEA. The CDR3 extends over 13 amino acids. The CDR3 DNA sequence: TGCAGCGTCCTTATCGGGACGGGCACTGAAGCTTTCTTT. It yields the protein CSVLIGTGTEAFF.

The J gene is TRBJ2-7, the V gene TRBV5-1; 7 bases match TRBD1. CDR3 size: 15 residues. Germline CDR1 and CDR2: SGHRS and YFSETQ. Unmatched junction bases numbered 9, after V lost 0 bases and J lost 6 bases. This chain's CDR3 is CASSLAGTVGAEQYF. Written as DNA, the CDR3 is TGCGCCAGCAGCTTGGCGGGGACAGTTGGGGCCGAGCAGTACTTC.

The V call is TRBV6-6, the J call TRBJ2-1; D is perhaps TRBD2 (5 bases). Deletions cut 0 bases from V and 9 bases from J, with 12 bases between. The length of the CDR3 is 14 residues. Germline CDR1 is MNHNY and CDR2 is SVGAGI (reference sequence). The CDR3 sequence: CASSYSPWTGEQFF. The CDR3 DNA sequence: TGTGCCAGCAGTTACTCCCCTTGGACTGGTGAGCAGTTCTTC.

This chain uses TRBV28 with TRBJ2-7; D might be TRBD1 (5 bases). Trimming pared 3 bases from V and 4 bases from J, leaving 16 bases between. Germline V gives CDR1 MDHEN, CDR2 SYDVKM. This CDR3 is built from 15 residues. The DNA of the CDR3 is TGTGCCAGCAGTTTTCAAGGGATGGGGCTTTACGAGCAGTACTTC. Translating gives CASSFQGMGLYEQYF. Together with reference TRBV28 and TRBJ2-7, the CDR3 gives the full variable domain: DVKVTQSSRYLVKRTGEKVFLECVQDMDHENMFWYRQDPGLGLRLIYFSYDVKMKEKGDIPEGYSVSREKKERFSLILESASTNQTSMYLCASSFQGMGLYEQYFGPGTRLTVT.

The V call is TRBV6-5, the J call TRBJ1-1; possible D gene TRBD1, 6 bases. The V gene lost 6 bases and the J gene lost 0 bases, with 11 bases spanning the gap. Germline values: CDR1 MNHEY, CDR2 SVGAGI. This CDR3 is built from 14 residues. This chain's CDR3 is CASSLGALNTEAFF. Written as DNA, the CDR3 is TGTGCCAGCAGCTTGGGGGCTCTGAACACTGAAGCTTTCTTT.

This chain uses TRBV5-1 with TRBJ1-1; D unclear. V was trimmed by 7 bases and J by 0 bases, leaving 10 bases between them. CDR3 length equals 13 residues. The germline V gene encodes CDR1 SGHRS and CDR2 YFSETQ. DNA of the CDR3: TGCGCCAGCGGTTCTAGATTGAACACTGAAGCTTTCTTT. Encoded protein: CASGSRLNTEAFF.

This clone was recorded once. For the CDR3, the DNA is TGCGCCAGCTTCGGACACGTCCAAGAGACCCAGTACTTC. It encodes CASFGHVQETQYF. The chain links TRBV5-1 to TRBJ2-5; possible D gene TRBD1, 5 bases. Trimming left V 7 bases short and J 1 base short, with 11 bases between. This CDR3 spans 13 amino acids. Germline V gene data show CDR1 as SGHRS and CDR2 as YFSETQ. The full variable domain, rest sourced from reference TRBV5-1 and TRBJ2-5, is KAGVTQTPRYLIKTRGQQVTLSCSPISGHRSVSWYQQTPGQGLQFLFEYFSETQRNKGNFPGRFSGRQFSNSRSEMNVSTLELGDSALYLCASFGHVQETQYFGPGTRLLVL.

The chain employs TRBV6-6 and TRBJ1-1; TRBD1 might be the D (5 bases). This CDR3 is built from 15 residues. Trimming took 6 bases from V and 1 from J, leaving 15 bases between them. The germline gives CDR1 MNHNY, CDR2 SVGAGI (reference sequence). CDR3 region: CASSYKRDGNTEAFF. For the CDR3, the DNA is TGTGCCAGCAGCTATAAACGGGACGGGAACACTGAAGCTTTCTTT.

V and J are TRBV28 and TRBJ1-3; 7 nucleotides match TRBD1. V shed 5 bases, J shed 1 base, and the junction held 5 bases outside the gene matches. This CDR3 spans 15 amino acids. Germline V gene sequence: CDR1 MDHEN, CDR2 SYDVKM. CDR3 sequence (DNA): TGTGCCAGCAGTACGGCGGACAGGTCTGGAAACACCATATATTTT. Its protein is CASSTADRSGNTIYF.

The chain uses TRBV6-6 and TRBJ2-7, with D maybe TRBD2 (6 bases). Germline CDR1 is MNHNY and CDR2 is SVGAGI (reference sequence). The V end was cut by 0 bases, the J end by 6 bases, with 15 bases between. This CDR3 has 15 residues. The chain's CDR3 is CASSYSVEGDSEQYF. The CDR3 DNA follows: TGTGCCAGCAGTTACTCGGTGGAGGGAGACTCCGAGCAGTACTTC.

J is TRBJ2-1 and V is TRBV18, with D perhaps matching TRBD2 (5 bases). The CDR3 has 14 amino acids. Per the germline V gene, CDR1 is KGHSH and CDR2 is LQKENI. Trimming cost V 0 bases and J 9 bases, with 12 bases left between them. Written as DNA, the CDR3 is TGTGCCAGCTCACCACCGGACGGGGAGTTTGAGCAGTTCTTC. Its translation: CASSPPDGEFEQFF.

CDR3 loop: CASSTRVRAYEQYF. For the CDR3, the DNA is TGTGCCAGCAGTACCCGGGTCCGGGCCTACGAGCAGTACTTC. V gene TRBV6-1 combines with J gene TRBJ2-7; D unclear. Germline V gene data show CDR1 as MNHNS and CDR2 as SASEGT. This CDR3 contains 14 residues. The V end was cut by 5 bases, the J end by 2 bases, with 13 bases between.